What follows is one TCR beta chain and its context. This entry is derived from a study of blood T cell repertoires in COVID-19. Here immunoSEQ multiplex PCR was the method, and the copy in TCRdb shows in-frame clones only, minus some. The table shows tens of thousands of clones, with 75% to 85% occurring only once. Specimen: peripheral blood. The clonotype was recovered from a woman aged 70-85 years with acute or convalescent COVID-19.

This CDR3 reads CASSLGGGRDTQYF. For the CDR3, the DNA is TGTGCCAGCAGTTTAGGCGGGGGAAGAGATACGCAGTATTTT. The chain combines TRBV27 with TRBJ2-3, with 7 nucleotides matching TRBD2. From germline, CDR1 is MNHEY and CDR2 SMNVEV (reference sequence). This CDR3 contains 14 residues. Unmatched junction bases numbered 4, after V lost 2 bases and J lost 5 bases.